This T cell receptor beta chain was recovered during a study of T cell repertoires in cytomegalovirus infection. Whole-study context: HLA-B-restricted CMV epitopes that are well studied, plus recently identified HLA-C-restricted ones, were used by the study. Public TCR beta signatures were indicative of both CMV infection and a matching HLA type. Study-wide findings and caveats: CMV-specific TCR beta clonotypes restricted by HLA-C dominated the ex vivo response.

TCRdb redid the calling of the reads with MiXCR, one entry per CDR3 protein. The table shows approximately 1,000,000 distinct CDR3 sequences, with under 40% occurring only once. CDR3 length equals 18 residues. Trimming took 0 bases from V and 0 from J, leaving 16 bases between them. Germline CDR1 SGHTA, CDR2 FQGNSA. This clonotype has a count of ten or more. The antigen remains unidentified. The specimen comprised cultured CD8+ T cells from PBMCs, sampled from culture after CMV antigen stimulation. V and J are TRBV7-2 and TRBJ2-3; D might be TRBD1 or TRBD2, each matching 5 bases. The clonotype originates from a human donor in good health (CMV status not recorded). Some clones in this sample may be carry-over from other donors' samples. CDR3 residues: CASSLAGRGRTSTDTQYF. The CDR3 coding sequence is TGTGCCAGCAGCTTAGCGGGGCGCGGGCGAACTAGCACAGATACGCAGTATTTT.